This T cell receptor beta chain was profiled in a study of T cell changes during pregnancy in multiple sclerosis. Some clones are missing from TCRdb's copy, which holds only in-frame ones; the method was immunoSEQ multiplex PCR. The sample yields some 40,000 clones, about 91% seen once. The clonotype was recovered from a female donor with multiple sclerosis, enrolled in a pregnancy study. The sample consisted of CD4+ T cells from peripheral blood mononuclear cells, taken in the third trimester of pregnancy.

The CDR3 DNA reads as TGCGCCAGCAGCCCAGGACAGGGGGGACTAGCGGGAGGTGAGACCCAGTACTTC. It yields the protein CASSPGQGGLAGGETQYF. The chain is built from TRBV4-1 and TRBJ2-5; 15 bases are a match to TRBD2. This CDR3 has 18 amino acids. Germline CDR1 is MGHRA and CDR2 is YSYEKL. Germline trimming cut 4 bases from V and 5 bases from J; bases unmatched to any gene: 11.